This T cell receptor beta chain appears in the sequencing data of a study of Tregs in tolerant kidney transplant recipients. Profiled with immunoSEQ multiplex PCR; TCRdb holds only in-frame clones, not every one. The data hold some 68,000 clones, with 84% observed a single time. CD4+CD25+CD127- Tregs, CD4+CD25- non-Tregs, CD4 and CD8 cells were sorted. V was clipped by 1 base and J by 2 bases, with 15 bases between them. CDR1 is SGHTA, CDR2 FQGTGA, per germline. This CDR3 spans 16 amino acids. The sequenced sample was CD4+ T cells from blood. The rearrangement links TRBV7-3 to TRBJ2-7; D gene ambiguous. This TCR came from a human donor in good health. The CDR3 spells CASSLSSQSSAYEQYF. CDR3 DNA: TGTGCCAGCAGCTTAAGTTCGCAGTCTTCCGCCTACGAGCAGTACTTC.